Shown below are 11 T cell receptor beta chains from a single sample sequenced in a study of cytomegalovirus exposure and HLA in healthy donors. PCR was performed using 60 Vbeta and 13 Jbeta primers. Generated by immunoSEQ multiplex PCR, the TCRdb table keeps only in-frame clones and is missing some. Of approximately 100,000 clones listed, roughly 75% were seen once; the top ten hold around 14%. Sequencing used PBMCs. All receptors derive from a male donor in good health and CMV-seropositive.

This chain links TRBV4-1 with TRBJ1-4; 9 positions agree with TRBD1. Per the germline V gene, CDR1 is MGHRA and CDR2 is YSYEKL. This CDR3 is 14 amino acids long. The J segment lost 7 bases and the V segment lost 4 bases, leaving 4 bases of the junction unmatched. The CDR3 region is CASSPDRGGEKLFF. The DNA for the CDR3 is TGCGCCAGCAGCCCGGACAGGGGCGGTGAAAAACTGTTTTTT.

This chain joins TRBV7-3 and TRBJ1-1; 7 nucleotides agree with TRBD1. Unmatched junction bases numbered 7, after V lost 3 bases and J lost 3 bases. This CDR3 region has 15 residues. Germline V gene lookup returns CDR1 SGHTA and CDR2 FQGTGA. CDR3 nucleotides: TGTGCCAGCAGCTTGGTAGGGGGCCGGGACACTGAAGCTTTCTTT. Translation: CASSLVGGRDTEAFF.

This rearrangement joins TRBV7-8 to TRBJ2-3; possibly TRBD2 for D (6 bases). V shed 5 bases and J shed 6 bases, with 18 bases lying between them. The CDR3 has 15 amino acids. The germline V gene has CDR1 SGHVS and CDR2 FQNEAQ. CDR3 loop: CASSPPSARGDTQYF. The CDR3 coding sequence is TGTGCCAGCAGCCCTCCTAGCGCAAGAGGGGATACGCAGTATTTT.

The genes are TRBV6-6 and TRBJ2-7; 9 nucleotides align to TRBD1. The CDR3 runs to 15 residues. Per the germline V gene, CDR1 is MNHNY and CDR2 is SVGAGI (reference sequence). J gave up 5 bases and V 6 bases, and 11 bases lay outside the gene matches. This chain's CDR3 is CASSYRTGVRDEQYF. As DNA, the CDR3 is TGTGCCAGCAGCTATCGGACAGGGGTACGGGACGAGCAGTACTTC.

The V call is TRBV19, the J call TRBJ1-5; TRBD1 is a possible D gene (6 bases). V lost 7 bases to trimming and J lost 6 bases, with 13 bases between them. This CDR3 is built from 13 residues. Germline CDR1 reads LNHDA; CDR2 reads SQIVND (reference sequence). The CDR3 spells CASTKGVRQPQHF. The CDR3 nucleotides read TGTGCCAGTACTAAGGGGGTACGTCAGCCCCAGCATTTT.

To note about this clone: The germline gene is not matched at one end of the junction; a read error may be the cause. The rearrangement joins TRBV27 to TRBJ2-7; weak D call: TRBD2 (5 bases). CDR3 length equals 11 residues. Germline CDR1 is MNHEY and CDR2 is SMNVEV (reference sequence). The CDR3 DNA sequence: TGTGCCAGCAGTCCGGGGTACGAGCCGTACTTC. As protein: CASSPGYEPYF.

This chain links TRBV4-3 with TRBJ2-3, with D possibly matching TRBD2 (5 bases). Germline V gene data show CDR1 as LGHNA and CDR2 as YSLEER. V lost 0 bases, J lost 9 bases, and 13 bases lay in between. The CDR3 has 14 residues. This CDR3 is CASSQESDRGTQYF. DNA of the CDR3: TGCGCCAGCAGCCAAGAATCCGATCGAGGGACGCAGTATTTT.

CDR3 sequence reads: CASSPIQGARTDTQYF. The CDR3 nucleotides read TGTGCCAGCAGCCCGATACAGGGGGCCCGCACAGATACGCAGTATTTT. The rearrangement joins TRBV11-2 to TRBJ2-3; 9 nucleotides line up with TRBD1. V was clipped by 5 bases and J by 1 base; unmatched bases: 7. CDR1 is SGHAT and CDR2 is FQNNGV in the germline V gene. This CDR3 has 16 residues. Looking up the rest from reference TRBV11-2 and TRBJ2-3 gives the full variable domain: EAGVAQSPRYKIIEKRQSVAFWCNPISGHATLYWYQQILGQGPKLLIQFQNNGVVDDSQLPKDRFSAERLKGVDSTLKIQPAKLEDSAVYLCASSPIQGARTDTQYFGPGTRLTVL.

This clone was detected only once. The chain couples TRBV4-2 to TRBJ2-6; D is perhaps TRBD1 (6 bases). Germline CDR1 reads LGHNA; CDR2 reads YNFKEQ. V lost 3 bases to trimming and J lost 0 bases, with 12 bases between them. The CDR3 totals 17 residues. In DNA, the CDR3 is TGTGCCAGCAGCCACTATCAGGGGAGCTCTGGGGCCAACGTCCTGACTTTC. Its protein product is CASSHYQGSSGANVLTF.

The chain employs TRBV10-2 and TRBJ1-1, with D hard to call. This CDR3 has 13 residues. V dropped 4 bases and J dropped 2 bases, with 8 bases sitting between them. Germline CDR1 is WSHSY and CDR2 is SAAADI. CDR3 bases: TGCGCCAGCAGTGCAGGTTTTAACACTGAAGCTTTCTTT. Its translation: CASSAGFNTEAFF.

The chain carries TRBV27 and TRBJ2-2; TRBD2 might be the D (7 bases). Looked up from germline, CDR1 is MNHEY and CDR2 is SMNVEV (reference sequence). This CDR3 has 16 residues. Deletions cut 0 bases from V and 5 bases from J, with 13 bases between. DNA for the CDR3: TGTGCCAGCAGTTTATCGGGGGGGGCGCGTACCGGGGAGCTGTTTTTT. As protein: CASSLSGGARTGELFF.